Listed below are T cell receptor beta chains from one sample, sequenced in a study of blood T cell repertoires in COVID-19. Measured with immunoSEQ multiplex PCR; TCRdb has only the in-frame clones, and not every one. This table has fewer than 300,000 clones, 82% appearing once. Sequenced input: peripheral blood. The source of these receptors is a young woman with acute or convalescent COVID-19. The CDR3 runs from the conserved cysteine through the conserved F or W. A D gene is named only where the DNA matches it firmly. For some rows the clone size is stated as once, few or many, or as a class when expanded; others skip it.

clone size | J gene | V gene | D gene | CDR3 protein | CDR3 DNA
. | TRBJ2-7 | TRBV18 | TRBD2 | CASSPASGSLYEQYF | TGTGCCAGCTCACCAGCTAGCGGGAGTCTCTACGAGCAGTACTTC
. | TRBJ2-7 | TRBV7-2 | . | CASSPTVFTYEQYF | TGTGCCAGCAGCCCGACAGTATTCACCTACGAGCAGTACTTC
few | TRBJ1-4 | TRBV4-3 | TRBD1 | CASSQGRTGGNEKLFF | TGCGCCAGCAGCCAAGGCCGAACAGGGGGCAATGAAAAACTGTTTTTT
. | TRBJ2-7 | TRBV4-3 | TRBD2 | CASSQGPPTGGPMEQYF | TGCGCCAGCAGCCAAGGGCCCCCAACGGGAGGCCCGATGGAGCAGTACTTC
. | TRBJ2-1 | TRBV11-1 | TRBD2 | CASSFASGNNEQFF | TGTGCCAGCAGCTTTGCTAGCGGGAACAATGAGCAGTTCTTC
. | TRBJ2-3 | TRBV14 | . | CASSQVGGASTDTQYF | TGTGCCAGCAGCCAAGTTGGCGGGGCAAGCACAGATACGCAGTATTTT
. | TRBJ2-1 | TRBV27 | . | CASSPTGDSTWYNEQFF | TGTGCCAGCAGTCCCACAGGTGATTCGACTTGGTACAATGAGCAGTTCTTC
. | TRBJ2-1 | TRBV5-4 | . | CASIKMGPSGVNEQFF | TGTGCCAGCATCAAAATGGGACCCTCGGGGGTGAATGAGCAGTTCTTC
few | TRBJ2-5 | TRBV2 | TRBD2 | CASTPGGLAGGETQYF | TGTGCCAGCACCCCCGGGGGGCTAGCGGGAGGAGAGACCCAGTACTTC
. | TRBJ2-7 | TRBV5-6 | TRBD1 | CASSFLDRGLYEQYF | TGTGCCAGCAGCTTCCTGGACAGGGGGCTCTACGAGCAGTACTTC
. | TRBJ2-5 | TRBV5-1 | TRBD1 | CASETRPTGLGETQYF | TGCGCCAGCGAAACCCGCCCGACAGGGTTGGGAGAGACCCAGTACTTC
. | TRBJ2-1 | TRBV19 | TRBD2 | CASSSGLGPNEQFF | TGTGCCAGTAGTTCGGGACTAGGCCCCAATGAGCAGTTCTTC
. | TRBJ1-5 | TRBV29-1 | . | CSLEGPPHQPQHF | TGCAGCTTAGAAGGGCCCCCCCATCAGCCCCAGCATTTT
. | TRBJ1-1 | TRBV6-8 | . | CASRETGEDTEAFF | TGTGCCAGCAGGGAGACAGGAGAGGACACTGAAGCTTTCTTT
. | TRBJ2-1 | TRBV5-6 | . | CASKGLGHNEQFF | TGTGCCAGCAAGGGGTTAGGACACAATGAGCAGTTCTTC
few | TRBJ1-3 | TRBV28 | . | CASSRAVNTRNTIYF | TGTGCCAGCAGCCGAGCAGTAAACACTAGAAACACCATATATTTT
once | TRBJ2-7 | TRBV4-3 | TRBD1 | CASSQDRTGDQYEQYF | TGCGCCAGCAGCCAAGACCGGACAGGGGATCAATACGAGCAGTACTTC
. | TRBJ2-1 | TRBV6-5 | . | CASRQGTEQFF | TGTGCCAGCAGGCAGGGCACTGAGCAGTTCTTC
. | TRBJ2-5 | TRBV5-6 | TRBD1 | CASSPRDREGKTQYF | TGTGCCAGCAGCCCACGAGACAGGGAAGGAAAGACCCAGTACTTC
. | TRBJ2-5 | TRBV6-5 | TRBD2 | CAHSMGGKGETQYF | TGTGCCCACTCCATGGGGGGGAAGGGAGAGACCCAGTACTTC
. | TRBJ2-5 | TRBV11-2 | . | CASSLRQSETQYF | TGTGCCAGCAGCTTGAGACAGTCTGAGACCCAGTACTTC
. | TRBJ2-1 | TRBV5-1 | . | CASSSYNEQFF | TGCGCCAGCAGCTCATACAATGAGCAGTTCTTC
. | TRBJ1-5 | TRBV7-2 | . | CASSLGGLSNQPQHF | TGTGCCAGCAGCTTAGGGGGGCTCAGCAATCAGCCCCAGCATTTT
. | TRBJ1-6 | TRBV28 | . | CASSLRETYNSPLHF | TGTGCCAGCAGTTTAAGGGAGACCTATAATTCACCCCTCCACTTT
. | TRBJ1-1 | TRBV13 | . | CASRSGFGNTEAFF | TGTGCCAGCAGATCAGGGTTCGGGAACACTGAAGCTTTCTTT
. | TRBJ2-2 | TRBV27 | TRBD2 | CASSWGTSGRADTGELFF | TGTGCCAGCAGTTGGGGGACTAGCGGGAGGGCGGACACCGGGGAGCTGTTTTTT
. | TRBJ2-5 | TRBV24-1 | TRBD1 | CATSDEGQGVGTQYF | TGTGCCACCAGTGACGAGGGACAGGGAGTTGGGACCCAGTACTTC
. | TRBJ1-5 | TRBV10-1 | . | CASRQQGHQPQHF | TGCGCCAGCAGACAACAGGGTCATCAGCCCCAGCATTTT
. | TRBJ2-1 | TRBV19 | TRBD2 | CASSMGIQNAGGNEQFF | TGTGCCAGTAGTATGGGGATTCAGAACGCGGGAGGTAATGAGCAGTTCTTC
. | TRBJ1-4 | TRBV10-2 | TRBD1 | CASSLPGQGDEKLFF | TGCGCCAGCAGCTTACCGGGACAGGGGGACGAAAAACTGTTTTTT
. | TRBJ1-6 | TRBV18 | TRBD1 | CASSPTGAYNSPLHF | TGTGCCAGCTCACCGACAGGGGCATATAATTCACCCCTCCACTTT
. | TRBJ2-1 | TRBV7-9 | TRBD2 | CASSLSGKRYNEQFF | TGTGCCAGCAGCTTGAGCGGGAAACGCTACAATGAGCAGTTCTTC
. | TRBJ1-6 | TRBV3-1/TRBV3-2 | . | CASSQDVGGTYNSPLHF | TGTGCCAGCAGCCAAGATGTGGGGGGGACCTATAATTCACCCCTCCACTTT
. | TRBJ2-7 | TRBV2 | . | CASSEGGPTYEQYF | TGTGCCAGCAGTGAGGGAGGACCTACCTACGAGCAGTACTTC
few | TRBJ1-6 | TRBV30 | . | CAWSTGGGSRPLHF | TGTGCCTGGAGCACCGGGGGGGGGTCACGACCCCTCCACTTT
. | TRBJ1-6 | TRBV2 | TRBD1 | CASGGQGSGSPLHF | TGTGCCAGTGGGGGACAGGGGTCGGGTTCACCCCTCCACTTT
. | TRBJ2-1 | TRBV6-5 | . | CASSSIDNEQFF | TGTGCCAGCAGTTCTATAGACAATGAGCAGTTCTTC
. | TRBJ2-4 | TRBV7-9 | . | CASSAHRDSLAKNIQYF | TGTGCCAGCAGCGCCCACCGGGACTCCCTAGCCAAAAACATTCAGTACTTC
. | TRBJ2-3 | TRBV3-1/TRBV3-2 | . | CASTRQNTDTQYF | TGTGCCAGCACAAGACAGAACACAGATACGCAGTATTTT
. | TRBJ1-4 | TRBV28 | . | CASSLWVRGGRAATNEKLFF | TGTGCCAGCAGTTTATGGGTGCGGGGAGGTAGGGCCGCAACTAATGAAAAACTGTTTTTT